This T cell receptor (beta chain) comes out of a study of shared clonotypes between healthy human individuals (dated by TCRdb to about 2020). In the study overall: The cohort comprised a couple of women and a few men aged 18 to 49 years. For each donor, three plates each were used for CD4 naive and CD4 memory, two plates were used for CD8 naive, and one plate was used for CD8 memory. The study deeply sequenced blood TCR repertoires of about 5 healthy adults to estimate repertoire size and the extent of clonotype sharing between individuals. To increase sequencing depth and limit assay-specific biases, different laboratories used diverse techniques to prepare libraries and sequence TCR repertoires. Leukapheresis yielded between about 0.9 and 9 billion PBMCs per donor. What the authors observed across the whole study: Only blood was sampled, and tissue TCR repertoires likely differ from those in blood. When a few donors were compared, the shared fraction of clonotypes was about 5% for naive CD4, approximately 3.5% for naive CD8, 2% to 2.5% for memory CD4, and about 0.36% for memory CD8. Based on pairwise subsampling, the degree of clonotype sharing among donors was expected to be affected by sequencing depth. Because the study included only a small number of donors, the genetic and exposure-history diversity represented was limited. Estimated clonotype richness was generally larger for naive than for memory subsets. Compared with non-shared clonotypes, the clonotypes found in all four sorted-subset donors had higher generation probabilities. Even with the large sequencing depth, rarefaction of the sorted-subset datasets indicated that sequencing was incomplete.

Using the deep immunoSEQ assay, TCR CDR3 regions were amplified from genomic DNA by multiplex PCR. Extracted genomic DNA from each cell subset was spread evenly across all wells of several immunoSEQ 96-well plates, with each plate serving as a replicate. For sorted subsets, approximately 200 ng of genomic DNA, equivalent to roughly 33,000 T cell genomes, went into each replicate PCR. Purified libraries were quantified with a Qubit 3.0 fluorometer, sized on a Bioanalyzer 2100, and re-quantified with the KAPA Library Quantification kit. Each immunoSEQ 96-well plate was sequenced on its own single-read 150-cycle Illumina NextSeq 550 flow cell. The original methods were these. Because only junctional sequences without quality scores were contained in the immunoSEQ output, filtering matching that applied to full-length reads could not be performed. Sequences were annotated with PyIR, a Python wrapper for IgBLAST v1.9, using IMGT germline references to assign V/J genes and CDR3. Reads with weak V/J assignments (E-value above 1e-6), missing CDR3, stop codons, out-of-frame junctions, or ambiguous translated residues were removed. V3J clonotypes were defined by identical inferred V gene, J gene, and CDR3 amino acid sequence. To compute the percentage overlap between repertoires, the number of shared unique clonotypes was divided by the size of the smaller repertoire. Repertoire richness was assessed with RTK rarefaction, the Chao1 estimator, and Recon v2.1 estimates of unobserved clonotypes. Generation probabilities were computed with OLGA for all TCRbeta clonotypes obtained by the gDNA method from a few donors. Imported from immuneACCESS, the table was reduced by TCRdb to in-frame sequences with V and J called. These copies leave out some clones; in studies compared against another copy, an unresolved V gene accounts for under half, and the cause of the remainder is not known. V, J and clone size are those of that table, while D and trimming were read from the DNA. This sample gives about 2.2 million clones in total; about 93% of them show up just once. The biggest ten clones account for around 1.7% of the sample.

The CDR3 has 14 amino acids, counting the end cysteine and phenylalanine. Of the read, only the CDR3 DNA is kept; its 42 bases are in frame from base 1. The germline V gene supplies CDR1 MDHEN and CDR2 SYDVKM. The trim is 6 bases for V and 4 bases for J, with a gap of 16 bases between the germline ends. A note on this clone: Its binding antigen is unknown. One base away there is no much larger clone; base qualities are not given.

For the CD8 naive samples, CD45RO-negative cells were positively selected for CCR7, yielding a CD45RA+CCR7+ population from which TemRA cells were excluded. Healthy HIV-negative adults with no recently reported acute infections or vaccinations were included as donors. Every donor was a Caucasian adult living in Nashville, Tennessee, USA. Blood was obtained by leukapheresis, after which PBMCs were separated by Ficoll-Histopaque density gradient centrifugation and cryopreserved in liquid nitrogen vapor phase. Analytical flow cytometry was used to check the purity and quantity of every magnetically sorted T cell population. Genomic DNA was isolated from every sorted fraction and measured by UV absorbance on a Nanodrop 2000c.

The sequence came from a man between 18 and 35 years old in good health. Some clones in this sample may be carry-over from other donors' samples. What was sequenced was naive CD8+ T cells from PBMCs. What this sample's cell subset or site label stands for: CD45RA+CCR7+. The chain uses TRBV28 and TRBJ2-7, and perhaps TRBD1 as D gene, on 5 matching bases. CDR3 region: CASSWIKRGYEQYF. The nucleotide sequence is given as TGTGCCAGCAGCTGGATTAAAAGGGGATACGAGCAGTACTTC.